This is a list of T cell receptor beta chains from one sample in a study of T-cell reconstitution after alpha-beta-depleted transplantation in children. TCRdb itself ran the PCR reads through MiXCR, one entry per CDR3 protein. Of hundreds of thousands of distinct CDR3 sequences listed, about a tenth are singletons. Sequencing was performed on PBMCs from the stem cell graft donor, taken from the stem cell graft. Every receptor here comes from a human donor who donated a stem cell graft to a child with acute lymphoblastic leukemia. Each CDR3 is given without its conserved first and last residue.

j_call	v_call	cdr3_aa
TRBJ2-5	TRBV7-2	ASSLREKETQY
TRBJ1-5	TRBV12-3/TRBV12-4	ASSKLGQNNHIIGNQPQH
TRBJ1-2	TRBV27	ASRDSNYGYT
TRBJ1-1	TRBV3-1	ASSLSPGRDTEAF
TRBJ2-2	TRBV5-1	ASSLRAANTGELF
TRBJ2-2	TRBV5-1	ASSSSREYTGELF
TRBJ1-2	TRBV30	ACHRGGRNYGYT
TRBJ1-4	TRBV5-5	ASSLGTAFEKLF
TRBJ2-1	TRBV6-2/TRBV6-3	ASSSNRLQYNEQF
TRBJ2-3	TRBV29-1	SVVRSPDTQY
TRBJ2-3	TRBV7-2	ASSSLSASGDTDTQY
TRBJ1-5	TRBV5-1	ASSPTGSRNQPQH
TRBJ2-3	TRBV5-1	ASSTGTSEADTQY
TRBJ2-7	TRBV5-1	ASSLGTEVYEQY
TRBJ2-2	TRBV29-1	SVRWQGDTGELF
TRBJ1-2	TRBV11-2	ASSLEGSPNYGYT
TRBJ1-3	TRBV2	ASNTASGNTIY
TRBJ2-5	TRBV3-1	ASSQEGQETQY
TRBJ2-2	TRBV5-1	ASSNRLAGAQNTGELF
TRBJ2-3	TRBV5-4	ASSVGLAVSTDTQY
TRBJ2-1	TRBV4-2	ASSQDRGTDDNEQF
TRBJ1-6	TRBV24-1	ATSRTGVNSPLH
TRBJ1-1	TRBV20-1	SVSGLWSMNTEAF
TRBJ1-5	TRBV27	ASSWRGQGRGMGQPQH
TRBJ1-2	TRBV7-9	ASSSEGTTLYGYT
TRBJ2-3	TRBV12-5	ASGLRLDTQY
TRBJ2-2	TRBV12-3/TRBV12-4	ASSLAPGDPNYTGELF
TRBJ2-7	TRBV6-1	ASSLQGRREGEQY
TRBJ2-2	TRBV6-5	ASSGYTGELF
TRBJ2-7	TRBV2	ASDGGYEQY
TRBJ2-7	TRBV6-5	ARSYPVWGGEQY
TRBJ1-2	TRBV6-5	ASSLLDGVSNYGYT
TRBJ1-4	TRBV18	ASSPLNSGPTNEKLF
TRBJ2-5	TRBV14	ASSTRDRVRPETQY
TRBJ1-5	TRBV11-2	ASAPGGNQPQH